These 12 T cell receptor beta chains share one sample of origin, sequenced in a study of blood T cell repertoires in COVID-19. The data were produced by immunoSEQ multiplex PCR, yet TCRdb's version contains in-frame clones alone and is incomplete. The sample yields under 350,000 clones, about 85% seen once. Sequenced material: peripheral blood. The receptor source for this set is a human donor in a cohort sampled during active COVID-19.

The V call is TRBV18, the J call TRBJ2-2; 13 nucleotides agree with TRBD2. The CDR3 has 17 residues. Germline loops: CDR1 KGHSH, CDR2 LQKENI. The J segment lost 4 bases and the V segment lost 0 bases, leaving 2 bases of the junction unmatched. Here the CDR3 DNA reads TGTGCCAGCTCACCACCTAGACTAGCGGGAGGCACCGGGGAGCTGTTTTTT. Translated, it gives CASSPPRLAGGTGELFF.

J is TRBJ2-3 and V is TRBV5-1, with D possibly TRBD2 on 5 matching bases. There are 13 residues in the CDR3. The germline V gene encodes CDR1 SGHRS and CDR2 YFSETQ. V was shortened by 5 bases and J by 1 base, with 8 bases between the two germline ends. This chain's CDR3 is CASSQRGTDTQYF. CDR3 bases: TGCGCCAGCAGTCAGAGGGGCACAGATACGCAGTATTTT.

V gene TRBV29-1 combines with J gene TRBJ2-2; D call uncertain. In germline, CDR1 is SQVTM, CDR2 ANQGSEA. The CDR3 has 15 residues. Trimming took off 3 bases at V and 2 bases at J, with 13 bases between the two ends. CDR3 sequence: CSVDFSRHNTGELFF. In DNA form, the CDR3 reads TGCAGCGTTGATTTTTCACGACACAACACCGGGGAGCTGTTTTTT.

The V and J genes are TRBV28 and TRBJ1-1; TRBD1 is a possible D gene (5 bases). The germline gives CDR1 MDHEN, CDR2 SYDVKM. This CDR3 contains 16 residues. Trimming stripped 3 bases from V and 4 bases from J, with 18 bases between. Here the CDR3 DNA reads TGTGCCAGCAGTTTCGAAAGGGGTAGGGTAAGCACTGAAGCTTTCTTT. Protein product: CASSFERGRVSTEAFF.

V gene TRBV10-3 combines with J gene TRBJ2-2, with D maybe TRBD2 (5 bases). The ends were cut back, 8 bases at V and 1 base at J, with 5 bases in the middle. The CDR3 runs 12 residues. CDR1 and CDR2 from the germline V gene are ENHRY and SYGVKD. This CDR3 is CAIGGNTGELFF. The CDR3 nucleotides read TGTGCCATCGGAGGGAACACCGGGGAGCTGTTTTTT.

This chain connects TRBV27 to TRBJ2-3; TRBD2 matches at 8 bases. V gave up 1 base and J gave up 5 bases; unmatched junction bases: 5. CDR1 is MNHEY, CDR2 SMNVEV, per germline (reference sequence). The CDR3 totals 15 residues. In nucleotides, the CDR3 is TGTGCCAGCAGTTTATACCGGGAGGGCCGAGATACGCAGTATTTT. It specifies CASSLYREGRDTQYF.

This chain uses TRBV7-9 with TRBJ1-1; D is possibly TRBD1 (5 bases). V was cut by 7 bases and J by 3 bases, with 12 bases left in between. Germline V gene lookup returns CDR1 SEHNR and CDR2 FQNEAQ (reference sequence). This CDR3 is 13 amino acids long. Here the CDR3 reads CASTPGLYTEAFF. DNA for the CDR3: TGTGCCAGCACCCCAGGGCTTTACACTGAAGCTTTCTTT.

This rearrangement joins TRBV6-1 to TRBJ2-7; D remains unclear. Germline V gene sequence: CDR1 MNHNS, CDR2 SASEGT. Trimming took off 3 bases at V and 3 bases at J, with 18 bases between the two ends. CDR3 length equals 16 residues. The CDR3 nucleotides read TGTGCCAGCAGTGACCCCCAGGCCAGGTTGATCTACGAGCAGTACTTC. Protein product: CASSDPQARLIYEQYF.

The chain is built from TRBV12-5 and TRBJ2-6, with D hard to call. CDR1 is LGHNT and CDR2 is FRNRAP in the germline V gene. The germline V and J ends were trimmed by 5 bases and 0 bases, with 17 bases remaining between them. The length of the CDR3 is 18 residues. CDR3 nucleotides: TGTGCTAGTGGTCTCCTTTCAGGTCTCAGCTCTGGGGCCAACGTCCTGACTTTC. It yields the protein CASGLLSGLSSGANVLTF.

The chain employs TRBV9 and TRBJ2-3; D is perhaps TRBD2 (6 bases). The germline gives CDR1 SGDLS, CDR2 YYNGEE. This CDR3 has 14 residues. The ends were cut back, 2 bases at V and 4 bases at J, with 11 bases in the middle. The CDR3 nucleotides read TGTGCCAGCAGCGTTGGCGGGATGGCAGATACGCAGTATTTT. Translating gives CASSVGGMADTQYF.

This clone has only one observation. The V call is TRBV28, the J call TRBJ1-2, with D perhaps TRBD1 (6 bases). With 10 bases removed from V and 4 bases from J, the gap between germline ends came to 28 bases. Germline CDR1 and CDR2: MDHEN and SYDVKM. This CDR3 spans 17 amino acids. The CDR3 nucleotides are TGTGCCACCTCAGGGGCAACCGGGGGGGCGCCTAGCTATGGCTACACCTTC. Amino acid sequence: CATSGATGGAPSYGYTF.

This clone was counted a few times. V gene TRBV7-2 combines with J gene TRBJ1-1; D uncertain. CDR3 size: 13 residues. Trimming removed 4 bases at V and 8 bases at J, with 14 bases between. Germline-derived CDR1 and CDR2 are SGHTA and FQGNSA. The CDR3 bases are TGTGCCAGCAGCTCCGCGGGCCCCTCGGAAGCTTTCTTT. Its translation: CASSSAGPSEAFF.